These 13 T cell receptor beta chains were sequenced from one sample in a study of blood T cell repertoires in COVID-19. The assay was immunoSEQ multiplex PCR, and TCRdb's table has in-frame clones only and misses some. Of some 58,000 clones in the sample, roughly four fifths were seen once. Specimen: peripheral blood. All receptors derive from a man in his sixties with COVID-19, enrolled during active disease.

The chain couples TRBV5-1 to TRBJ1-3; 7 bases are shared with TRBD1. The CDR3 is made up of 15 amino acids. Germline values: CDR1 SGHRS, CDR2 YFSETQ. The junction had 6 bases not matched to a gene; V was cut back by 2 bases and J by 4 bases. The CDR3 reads CASSFGPTGGNTIYF. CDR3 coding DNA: TGCGCCAGCAGCTTCGGACCGACAGGGGGAAACACCATATATTTT.

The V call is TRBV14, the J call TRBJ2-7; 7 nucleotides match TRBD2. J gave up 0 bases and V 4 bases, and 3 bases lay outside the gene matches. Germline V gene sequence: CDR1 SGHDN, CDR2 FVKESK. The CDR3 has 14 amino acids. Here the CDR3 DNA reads TGTGCCAGCAGCCTTGGCGGGGGCTCCTACGAGCAGTACTTC. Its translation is CASSLGGGSYEQYF. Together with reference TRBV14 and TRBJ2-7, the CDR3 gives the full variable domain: EAGVTQFPSHSVIEKGQTVTLRCDPISGHDNLYWYRRVMGKEIKFLLHFVKESKQDESGMPNNRFLAERTGGTYSTLKVQPAELEDSGVYFCASSLGGGSYEQYFGPGTRLTVT.

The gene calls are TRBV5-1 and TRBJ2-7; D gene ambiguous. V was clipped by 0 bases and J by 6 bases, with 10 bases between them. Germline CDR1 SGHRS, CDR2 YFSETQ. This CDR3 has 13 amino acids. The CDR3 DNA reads TGCGCCAGCAGCTTGGCCCCACTCCGCGAGCAGTACTTC. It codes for CASSLAPLREQYF.

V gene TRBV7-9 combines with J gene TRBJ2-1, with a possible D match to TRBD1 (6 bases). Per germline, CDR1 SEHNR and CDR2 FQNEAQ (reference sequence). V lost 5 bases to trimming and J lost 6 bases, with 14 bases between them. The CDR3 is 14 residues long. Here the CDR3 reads CASSLWTELNEQFF. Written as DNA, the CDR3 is TGTGCCAGCAGCCTCTGGACAGAACTCAATGAGCAGTTCTTC.

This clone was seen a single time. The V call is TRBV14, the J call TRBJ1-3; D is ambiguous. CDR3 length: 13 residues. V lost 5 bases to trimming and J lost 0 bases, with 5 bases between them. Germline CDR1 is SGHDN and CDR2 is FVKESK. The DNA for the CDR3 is TGTGCCAGCAGCTCCCACTCTGGAAACACCATATATTTT. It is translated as CASSSHSGNTIYF.

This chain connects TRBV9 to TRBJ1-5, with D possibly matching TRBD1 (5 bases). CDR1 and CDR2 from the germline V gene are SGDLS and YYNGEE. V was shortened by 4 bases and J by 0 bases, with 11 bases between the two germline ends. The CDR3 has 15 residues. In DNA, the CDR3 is TGTGCCAGCAGCCTAGGACAAGGTAGCAATCAGCCCCAGCATTTT. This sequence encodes CASSLGQGSNQPQHF.

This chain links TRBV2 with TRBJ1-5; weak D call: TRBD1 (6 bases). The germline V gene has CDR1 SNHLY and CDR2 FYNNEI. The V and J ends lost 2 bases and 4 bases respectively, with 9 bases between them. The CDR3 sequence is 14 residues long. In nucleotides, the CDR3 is TGTGCCAGCAGTGAAAGGCAGGGGAATCAGCCCCAGCATTTT. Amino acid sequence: CASSERQGNQPQHF.

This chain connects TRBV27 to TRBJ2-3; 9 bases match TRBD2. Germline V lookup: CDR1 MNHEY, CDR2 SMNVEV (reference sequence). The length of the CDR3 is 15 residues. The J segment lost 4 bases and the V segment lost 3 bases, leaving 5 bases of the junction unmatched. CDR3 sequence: CASSLGLAGSDTQYF. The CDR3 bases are TGTGCCAGCAGTTTGGGGCTAGCGGGATCAGATACGCAGTATTTT.

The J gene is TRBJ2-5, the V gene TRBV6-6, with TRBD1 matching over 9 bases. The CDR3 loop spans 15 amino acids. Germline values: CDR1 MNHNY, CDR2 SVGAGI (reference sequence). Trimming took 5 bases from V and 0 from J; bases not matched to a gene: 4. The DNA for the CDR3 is TGTGCCAGCAGTACCGGGACAGGGTACCAAGAGACCCAGTACTTC. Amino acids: CASSTGTGYQETQYF.

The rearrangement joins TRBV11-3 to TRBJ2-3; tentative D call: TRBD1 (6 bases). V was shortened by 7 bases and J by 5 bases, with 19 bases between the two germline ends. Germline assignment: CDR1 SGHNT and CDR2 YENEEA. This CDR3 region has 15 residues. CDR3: CASNRDGQQGDTQYF. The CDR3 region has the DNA TGTGCCAGCAACCGGGACGGACAGCAGGGAGATACGCAGTATTTT.

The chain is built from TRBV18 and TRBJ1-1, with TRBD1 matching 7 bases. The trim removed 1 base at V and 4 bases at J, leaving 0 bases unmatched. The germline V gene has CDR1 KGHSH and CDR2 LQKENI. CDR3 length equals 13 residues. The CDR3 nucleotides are TGTGCCAGCTCACCACAGGGGGCCACTGAAGCTTTCTTT. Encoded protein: CASSPQGATEAFF.

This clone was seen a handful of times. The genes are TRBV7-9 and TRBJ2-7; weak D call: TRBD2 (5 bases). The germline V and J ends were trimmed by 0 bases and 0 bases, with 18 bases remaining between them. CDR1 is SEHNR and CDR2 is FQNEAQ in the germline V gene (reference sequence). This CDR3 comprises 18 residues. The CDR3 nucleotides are TGTGCCAGCAGCTTAGCGCCCGGGTCAGCGGTAAGCTCCTACGAGCAGTACTTC. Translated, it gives CASSLAPGSAVSSYEQYF.

In DNA form, the CDR3 reads TGCGCCAGCAGCGTAGCCCCAGGGTACGAGTCTGAAGCTTTCTTT. The encoded protein is CASSVAPGYESEAFF. This sequence joins TRBV5-1 and TRBJ1-1; possible D gene TRBD1, 5 bases. Germline assignment: CDR1 SGHRS and CDR2 YFSETQ. V lost 4 bases, J lost 6 bases, and 19 bases lay in between. The length of the CDR3 is 15 residues.